This TCR beta chain was captured in a study of HIV-infected patients and healthy controls. Reverse transcription used around 500 ng RNA and constant-region primers for alpha and beta. Separate chain-specific third strand synthesis with multiplexing indices produced the alpha and beta libraries. The cDNA received a 5' RACE adapter containing a random hexamer plus an SP2 sequencing primer site. Using its own MiXCR run on the 5' RACE reads, TCRdb lists one record per CDR3 protein. The repertoire holds about 16,000 distinct CDR3 sequences, 9.4% seen once, with about 5.1% in the top ten. All unsorted peripheral T cells were captured because whole blood was used without fractionation. The study's findings and limits: The seeming recovery of the Gini index after therapy in HIV-infected patients vanished in size-matched data. Compared with untreated HIV+ repertoires, healthy controls showed roughly threefold more distinct CDR3s and higher Shannon diversity.

The CDR3 runs 13 residues. Germline V CDR1 and CDR2: LGHNA, YNFKEQ. Trimming left V 2 bases short and J 10 bases short, with 12 bases between. This clonotype came up many times. Its target is unknown. Sequenced sample: blood. The chain combines TRBV4-2 with TRBJ2-1; possible D gene TRBD1, 6 bases. This TCR came from an adult in good health. The CDR3 loop is CASSQSSGVEQFF. CDR3 nucleotide sequence: TGTGCCAGCAGCCAATCGTCAGGGGTCGAGCAGTTCTTC.